The 28 T cell receptor beta chains in this list originate from one sample, sequenced in a study of T cell responses to AZD1222 COVID-19 vaccine. Clones were sequenced by immunoSEQ multiplex PCR, and TCRdb holds only the in-frame ones, with some missing. The table has roughly 120,000 clones, approximately 92% seen once. The source was peripheral blood, collected 28 days after the second dose of the MenACWY control vaccine. These receptors all stem from an adult who received the MenACWY meningococcal vaccine as a control.

This chain links TRBV7-2 with TRBJ1-1; D gene unclear. V was pared by 1 base and J by 7 bases, with 16 bases between. Germline-derived CDR1 and CDR2 are SGHTA and FQGNSA. The CDR3 consists of 15 residues. The CDR3 region is CASSLDFYGGNEAFF. The CDR3 DNA reads TGTGCCAGCAGCTTAGACTTTTATGGAGGAAATGAAGCTTTCTTT.

This clone was picked up one time. The junction differs from germline at one of its ends, possibly a read error. The rearrangement joins TRBV20-1 to TRBJ2-1, with 8 nucleotides matching TRBD2. From germline, CDR1 is DFQATT and CDR2 SNEGSKA (reference sequence). The CDR3 has 11 amino acids. CDR3 in DNA: TGCAGTGCTCTCCGGGGGGGCCCTCAGGTCTTC. It translates to CSALRGGPQVF.

The V call is TRBV5-6, the J call TRBJ2-1; 7 nucleotides match TRBD1. Trimming took 4 bases from V and 5 from J; bases not matched to a gene: 3. The CDR3 consists of 13 residues. Germline CDR1 reads SGHDT; CDR2 reads YYEEEE. The CDR3 DNA reads as TGTGCCAGCAGCCACGACAGGGACAATGAGCAGTTCTTC. Translated, it gives CASSHDRDNEQFF.

On this clone itself: Other DNA sequences from this sample encode an identical CDR3 as well. This chain joins TRBV7-6 and TRBJ2-7; 9 nucleotides line up with TRBD2. The CDR3 consists of 16 residues. V lost 1 base to trimming and J lost 7 bases; unmatched junction nucleotides: 11. CDR1 and CDR2 from the germline V gene are SGHVS and FNYEAQ. CDR3 DNA sequence: TGTGCCAGCAGCTTAGGCGGCGGGAGGGCCTTGGGGGAGCAGTACTTC. Protein: CASSLGGGRALGEQYF.

CDR3 region: CASKGEYNEQFF. CDR3 coding DNA: TGTGCCAGCAAGGGGGAATACAATGAGCAGTTCTTC. The genes are TRBV12-3 or TRBV12-4 and TRBJ2-1; D possibly corresponds to TRBD1 (6 bases). The CDR3 spans 12 residues. V lost 7 bases and J 4 bases, leaving 8 bases between the germline ends.

The genes are TRBV28 and TRBJ1-5, with a possible D match to TRBD1 (6 bases). Trimming stripped 3 bases from V and 0 bases from J, with 15 bases between. CDR3 size: 17 residues. Germline CDR1 MDHEN, CDR2 SYDVKM. The CDR3 loop is CASSFGGTDSSNQPQHF. DNA of the CDR3: TGTGCCAGCAGTTTCGGGGGCACGGACAGTAGCAATCAGCCCCAGCATTTT.

The chain carries TRBV4-3 and TRBJ2-5, with TRBD2 matching over 9 bases. CDR3 size: 16 residues. After removal of 0 bases from V and 1 base from J, the junction contained 3 bases not matched to a gene. Germline-derived CDR1 and CDR2 are LGHNA and YSLEER. For the CDR3, the DNA is TGCGCCAGCAGCCAAGACCCGACTAGCGGCCAAGAGACCCAGTACTTC. Protein product: CASSQDPTSGQETQYF.

This chain uses TRBV3-1 (or the pseudogene TRBV3-2) with TRBJ1-1; D may be TRBD1 (5 bases). This CDR3 comprises 14 residues. Germline CDR1 and CDR2: LGHDT and YNNKEL (reference sequence). V was trimmed by 0 bases and J by 5 bases, leaving 10 bases between them. The DNA for the CDR3 is TGTGCCAGCAGCCAAGAAGGGTGGGGGACTGAAGCTTTCTTT. Its protein product is CASSQEGWGTEAFF.

This sequence joins TRBV6-2 or TRBV6-3 and TRBJ1-5; 8 positions agree with TRBD1. V trimming: 2 bases; J trimming: 10 bases; junction bases outside the gene matches: 13. Germline V gene lookup returns CDR1 MNHEY and CDR2 SVGEGT. The CDR3 length is 16 residues. The CDR3 region has the DNA TGTGCCAGCAGTTACCCCCGTGGACAGGGTGAAGGACCCCAGCATTTT. Protein sequence: CASSYPRGQGEGPQHF.

J is TRBJ1-6 and V is TRBV6-1; possibly TRBD1 for D (5 bases). This CDR3 is built from 14 residues. Trimming cost V 3 bases and J 6 bases, with 9 bases left between them. The germline V gene encodes CDR1 MNHNS and CDR2 SASEGT. For the CDR3, the DNA is TGTGCCAGCAGTGATCGGGGCCGTAATTCACCCCTCCACTTT. Translating it yields CASSDRGRNSPLHF.

CDR3 nucleotides: TGTGCCAGTACTCCGGTCTCACCTTTTTACAATGAGCAGTTCTTC. It specifies CASTPVSPFYNEQFF. The chain joins TRBV19 to TRBJ2-1, with D hard to call. Trimming took 7 bases from V and 4 from J, leaving 17 bases between them. Germline assignment: CDR1 LNHDA and CDR2 SQIVND (reference sequence). This CDR3 is 15 amino acids long.

This clone was seen once. The chain joins TRBV5-1 to TRBJ1-4, with no clear D. The CDR3 consists of 15 residues. Germline V gives CDR1 SGHRS, CDR2 YFSETQ. V lost 6 bases and J 7 bases, leaving 19 bases between the germline ends. In nucleotides, the CDR3 is TGCGCCAGCAAGATGGTGGGGTCCGCCCCTGAAAAACTGTTTTTT. Its translation is CASKMVGSAPEKLFF.

This chain uses TRBV4-1 with TRBJ2-5, with 10 bases lining up with TRBD2. This CDR3 contains 19 residues. Germline V gene data show CDR1 as MGHRA and CDR2 as YSYEKL. Trimming cost V 0 bases and J 1 base; bases outside gene matches: 11. This CDR3 reads CASSQEWSSGRKGQETQYF. In nucleotides, the CDR3 is TGCGCCAGCAGCCAAGAGTGGTCTAGCGGGAGAAAGGGCCAAGAGACCCAGTACTTC.

This chain uses TRBV19 with TRBJ1-4, with 10 bases fitting TRBD1. J lost 4 bases, V lost 3 bases, and 23 bases had no gene match. The CDR3 contains 22 residues. CDR1 is LNHDA, CDR2 SQIVND, per germline (reference sequence). CDR3 amino acids: CASSIPKAPRDRGWGYNEKLFF. Written as DNA, the CDR3 is TGTGCCAGTAGTATCCCTAAGGCACCGCGGGACAGGGGTTGGGGATATAATGAAAAACTGTTTTTT.

The genes are TRBV2 and TRBJ2-7; 9 bases fit TRBD2. V lost 6 bases, J lost 3 bases, and 9 bases stayed unmatched. The CDR3 spans 15 residues. Germline values: CDR1 SNHLY, CDR2 FYNNEI. CDR3 residues: CASRATGTSYYEQYF. Written as DNA, the CDR3 is TGTGCCAGCAGGGCTACCGGGACTAGCTACTACGAGCAGTACTTC. Together with reference TRBV2 and TRBJ2-7, the CDR3 gives the full variable domain: EPEVTQTPSHQVTQMGQEVILRCVPISNHLYFYWYRQILGQKVEFLVSFYNNEISEKSEIFDDQFSVERPDGSNFTLKIRSTKLEDSAMYFCASRATGTSYYEQYFGPGTRLTVT.

The chain carries TRBV6-4 and TRBJ2-3; D is perhaps TRBD2 (6 bases). Germline CDR1 reads MRHNA; CDR2 reads SNTAGT. This CDR3 comprises 11 residues. The ends were cut back, 10 bases at V and 4 bases at J, with 9 bases in the middle. In nucleotides, the CDR3 is TGTGCCACCCGACTAGCAGATACGCAGTATTTT. This encodes CATRLADTQYF.

The CDR3 DNA is TGTGCCAGCAGTGACCAGGGCGCTCAGCCCCAGCATTTT. Translation gives CASSDQGAQPQHF. The rearrangement uses TRBV2 and TRBJ1-5; weak D call: TRBD1 (5 bases). Germline assignment: CDR1 SNHLY and CDR2 FYNNEI. The V end was cut by 3 bases, the J end by 6 bases, with 9 bases between. The CDR3 is made up of 13 amino acids.

As DNA, the CDR3 is TGCAGTGCCCCGAGGACAGTCGGCTACACCTTC. Translation: CSAPRTVGYTF. The rearrangement joins TRBV20-1 to TRBJ1-2; maybe TRBD1 (6 bases). Germline V lookup: CDR1 DFQATT, CDR2 SNEGSKA (reference sequence). Trimming shortened V by 6 bases and J by 8 bases, and 13 bases separated the two germline ends. This CDR3 has 11 residues.

The chain uses TRBV29-1 and TRBJ1-5, with TRBD1 matching 8 bases. Germline CDR1 SQVTM, CDR2 ANQGSEA. Trimming took 6 bases from V and 4 from J; bases not matched to a gene: 5. This CDR3 is 13 amino acids long. The CDR3 region has the DNA TGCAGCGTGAAACAGGGGGGGAATCAGCCCCAGCATTTT. Protein product: CSVKQGGNQPQHF.

About this clone itself: A much larger clone differs by one base, so this may be a read error. This chain links TRBV7-6 with TRBJ2-2; 8 bases are shared with TRBD1. Germline V gene lookup returns CDR1 SGHVS and CDR2 FNYEAQ. This CDR3 region has 16 residues. This CDR3 reads CASSYLTGENTEELFF. CDR3 nucleotide sequence: TGTGCCAGCAGCTACCTGACAGGGGAAAACACCGAGGAGCTGTTTTTT.

V gene TRBV6-5 combines with J gene TRBJ1-5; possibly TRBD1 for D (6 bases). The CDR3 is 15 amino acids. V lost 7 bases, J lost 0 bases, and 13 bases lay in between. Germline V CDR1 and CDR2: MNHEY, SVGAGI. The CDR3 DNA reads as TGTGCCAGCAAGTCGAACAGGGTTAGCAATCAGCCCCAGCATTTT. Residues: CASKSNRVSNQPQHF.

V usage is TRBV6-1 and J usage is TRBJ2-6, with D unresolved. CDR1 and CDR2 (germline): MNHNS, SASEGT. Trimming left V 4 bases short and J 0 bases short, with 13 bases between. This CDR3 contains 17 residues. Written as DNA, the CDR3 is TGTGCCAGCAGTGGAGAGGAAATAAGCTCTGGGGCCAACGTCCTGACTTTC. Protein: CASSGEEISSGANVLTF.

This sequence joins TRBV18 and TRBJ2-1, with TRBD1 matching over 12 bases. After removal of 1 base from V and 8 bases from J, the junction contained 6 bases not matched to a gene. CDR1 KGHSH and CDR2 LQKENI come from the germline V gene. The CDR3 extends over 16 amino acids. The CDR3 protein is CASSPLGTGGAYEQFF. The CDR3 DNA follows: TGTGCCAGCTCACCACTTGGGACAGGGGGCGCATATGAGCAGTTCTTC.

There are a few counts of this clone. This rearrangement joins TRBV14 to TRBJ2-3; D unclear. Germline V gene lookup returns CDR1 SGHDN and CDR2 FVKESK. V dropped 0 bases and J dropped 0 bases, with 7 bases sitting between them. This CDR3 region has 15 residues. CDR3 amino acids: CASSQDPLSTDTQYF. CDR3 sequence (DNA): TGTGCCAGCAGCCAAGATCCCCTTAGCACAGATACGCAGTATTTT.

V is TRBV28 and J is TRBJ1-1; no reliable D call. This CDR3 spans 12 amino acids. Germline CDR1 MDHEN, CDR2 SYDVKM. Trimming took off 7 bases at V and 8 bases at J, with 14 bases between the two ends. Here the CDR3 reads CASTLLRGEAFF. The CDR3 nucleotides read TGTGCCAGCACCTTACTCAGAGGGGAAGCTTTCTTT.

V and J are TRBV2 and TRBJ2-2, with TRBD1 as a possible D gene (6 bases). Trimming took 8 bases from V and 4 from J, leaving 11 bases between them. The CDR3 extends over 13 amino acids. Looked up from germline, CDR1 is SNHLY and CDR2 is FYNNEI. CDR3: CASQGYSTGELFF. CDR3 nucleotide sequence: TGTGCCAGCCAGGGGTACTCCACCGGGGAGCTGTTTTTT.

The J gene is TRBJ1-4, the V gene TRBV5-6; TRBD1 agrees at 9 bases. V lost 3 bases, J lost 7 bases, and 7 bases stayed unmatched. The CDR3 consists of 15 residues. Germline CDR1 reads SGHDT; CDR2 reads YYEEEE. CDR3 in DNA: TGTGCCAGCAGCTCCGCCGGGACAGGGCGTGAAAAACTGTTTTTT. This sequence encodes CASSSAGTGREKLFF.

This clone was observed once. The chain couples TRBV5-4 to TRBJ2-2; D ambiguous. V dropped 3 bases and J dropped 8 bases, with 14 bases sitting between them. The CDR3 length is 14 residues. The germline V gene encodes CDR1 SGHNT and CDR2 YYREEE (reference sequence). The CDR3 is CASSSGLFGGELFF. The CDR3, as DNA: TGTGCCAGCAGCTCGGGCCTGTTTGGGGGGGAGCTGTTTTTT. The whole variable domain, remainder taken from reference TRBV5-4 and TRBJ2-2, is ETGVTQSPTHLIKTRGQQVTLRCSSQSGHNTVSWYQQALGQGPQFIFQYYREEENGRGNFPPRFSGLQFPNYSSELNVNALELDDSALYLCASSSGLFGGELFFGEGSRLTVL.